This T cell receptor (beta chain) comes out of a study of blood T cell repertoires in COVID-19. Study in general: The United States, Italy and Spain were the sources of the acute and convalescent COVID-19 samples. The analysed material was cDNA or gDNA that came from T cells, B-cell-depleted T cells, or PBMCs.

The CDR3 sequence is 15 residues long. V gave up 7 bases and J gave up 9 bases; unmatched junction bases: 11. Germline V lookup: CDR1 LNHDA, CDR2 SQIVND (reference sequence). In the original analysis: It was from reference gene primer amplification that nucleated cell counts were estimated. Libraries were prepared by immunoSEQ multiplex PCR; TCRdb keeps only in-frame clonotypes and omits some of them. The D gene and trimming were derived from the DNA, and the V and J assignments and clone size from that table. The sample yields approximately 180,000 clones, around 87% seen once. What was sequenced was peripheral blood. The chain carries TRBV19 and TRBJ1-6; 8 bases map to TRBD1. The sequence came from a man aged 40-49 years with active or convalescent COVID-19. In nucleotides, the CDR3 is TGTGCCAGTACCTCGGACAGGGATTACAGTTCACCCCTCCACTTT. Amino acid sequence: CASTSDRDYSSPLHF.